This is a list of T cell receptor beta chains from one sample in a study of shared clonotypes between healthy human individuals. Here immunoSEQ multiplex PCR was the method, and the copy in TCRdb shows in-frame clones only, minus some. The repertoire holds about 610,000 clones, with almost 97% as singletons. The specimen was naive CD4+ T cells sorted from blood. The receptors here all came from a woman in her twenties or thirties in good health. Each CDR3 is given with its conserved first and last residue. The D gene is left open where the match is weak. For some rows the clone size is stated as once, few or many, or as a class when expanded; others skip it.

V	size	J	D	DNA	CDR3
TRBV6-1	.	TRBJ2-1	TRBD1	TGTGCCAGCAGTGGCCCGACAGGGCACAATGAGCAGTTCTTC	CASSGPTGHNEQFF
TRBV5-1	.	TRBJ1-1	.	TGCGCCAGCAGGACGAACGGGGCAGGAAACACTGAAGCTTTCTTT	CASRTNGAGNTEAFF
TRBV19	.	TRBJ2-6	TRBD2	TGTGCCAGTAGTACTTCTAGCGGGGCCTCTGGGGCCAACGTCCTGACTTTC	CASSTSSGASGANVLTF
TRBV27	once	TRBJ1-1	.	TGTGCCAGCAGACGTGAGGGTTTATCGTACACTGAAGCTTTCTTT	CASRREGLSYTEAFF
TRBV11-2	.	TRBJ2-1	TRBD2	TGTGCCAGCAGCTTAGCGTCTAGCGGGAGGATTGAGCAGTTCTTC	CASSLASSGRIEQFF
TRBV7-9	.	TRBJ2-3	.	TGTGCCAGCAGCTTAGCTATCAGGGGCACAGATACGCAGTATTTT	CASSLAIRGTDTQYF
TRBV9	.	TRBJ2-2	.	TGTGCCAGCAGCGCCAGGGGATCCGGGGAGCTGTTTTTT	CASSARGSGELFF
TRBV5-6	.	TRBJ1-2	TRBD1	TGTGCCAGCAGCTTGGGCCCCCTGGACAGGGGTGATGGCTACACCTTC	CASSLGPLDRGDGYTF
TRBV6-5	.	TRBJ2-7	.	TGTGCCAGCAGTTACTCGGTTGTGGGACCGTACGAGCAGTACTTC	CASSYSVVGPYEQYF
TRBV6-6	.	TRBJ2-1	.	TGTGCCAGCAGTTACATCGATGCAGGGTACGGCAATGAGCAGTTCTTC	CASSYIDAGYGNEQFF
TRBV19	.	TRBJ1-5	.	TGTGCCAGTAGGGAGATCAATCAGCCCCAGCATTTT	CASREINQPQHF
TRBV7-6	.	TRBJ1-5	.	TGTGCCAGCAGCTCGGCCTGGGGGTCCGGGCAGCCCCAGCATTTT	CASSSAWGSGQPQHF
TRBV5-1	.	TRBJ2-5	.	TGCGCCAGCAGCCTGGACAGGGAGGGAGAGACCCAGTACTTC	CASSLDREGETQYF
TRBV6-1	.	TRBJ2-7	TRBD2	TGTGCCAGCAGTGAAGGTCGACTAGCTGGCGAGCAGTACTTC	CASSEGRLAGEQYF
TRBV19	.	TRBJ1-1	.	TGTGCCAGTAGTATGTCACGGTCGTTGTGGGCACCCACTCGGGCTTTCTTT	CASSMSRSLWAPTRAFF